This TCR beta chain comes out of a study of blood T cell repertoires in COVID-19 (dated by TCRdb to the early 2020s). Study-wide context: The collaborator samples originated in the United States, Italy and Spain and spanned the acute and convalescent phases of COVID-19. The material from the prospective study consisted of cDNA or gDNA derived from T cells, B-cell-depleted T cells, or PBMCs. Subjects who had been exposed to COVID-19, were actively infected with it, or had recovered from it provided the deeply sampled blood TCRbeta repertoires that made up the dataset. A freely available public database, intended as a resource for researchers studying the immune response to SARS-CoV-2, is where the repertoires were released. Samples were obtained from the ongoing ImmuneRACE study (first 160 participants) and from about 1,300 subjects provided by 6 global collaborators. Sample metadata almost always included a de-identified subject ID, COVID-19 status, age in years and sex. Where available, HLA class I and class II types were taken from metadata supplied by the sample provider and were not determined by assay-based typing.

Participants in the prospective study were enrolled through a virtual design, were aged roughly 18 to 90 years, and lived in 20 to 30 United States geographic areas. In the prospective study, cohorts were assigned on the basis of participant-reported clinical history obtained from a screening survey and a study questionnaire. ImmuneRACE Cohort 3 recovered participants were defined by two consecutive negative NP/OP PCR tests, healthcare professional clearance, or symptom resolution. In the prospective study, mobile phlebotomists collected whole blood, serum and a nasopharyngeal or oropharyngeal swab from each participant. Prospective study participants could optionally give additional blood draws and questionnaires over an approximately two-month period. Prospective study blood samples were shipped either frozen or at room temperature before DNA extraction. Its CDR3 holds 16 amino acids, cysteine through phenylalanine. Only CDR3 DNA remains: 48 bases, in frame from the first base. V trim: 3 bases; J trim: 4 bases; unmatched bases: 9. Taken from the germline V gene, the CDR1 and CDR2 loops are KGHSH and LQKENI.

Broad study findings and their caveats: The amount of clinical and demographic metadata varied by source and participant and was provided uncurated.

About this clone itself: Its target antigen remains unknown. The sample holds no much larger clone one base away, and base qualities are not on file.

TCRbeta CDR3 regions were amplified from genomic DNA by means of the immunoSEQ Assay, a bias-controlled multiplex PCR. The authors processed their data as follows. The number of nucleated cells in each sample was estimated from the amplification of reference gene primers within the assay. To quantify the absolute abundance of each unique TCRbeta CDR3 rearrangement, sequence reads were collapsed and filtered. Productive Simpson clonality was computed per sample as the square root of Simpson's diversity index over productive rearrangements. Drawn from immuneACCESS, this table holds only the in-frame rearrangements with V and J called that TCRdb kept. Clones are partly lost; checked studies trace under half to an unresolved V gene and leave the rest unexplained. The DNA was the basis for D and trimming; V, J and clone size are from that table. Counted in this sample were 150,000 to 200,000 clones; approximately 84% of them appeared once. The ten top clones hold about 12% of the sample.

Specimen: PBMCs or T cells enriched from blood (not recorded which). The chain couples TRBV18 to TRBJ1-1; the central 9 bases match TRBD1. The source is a man aged 50-60 years who had recovered from COVID-19. The DNA is as follows: TGTGCCAGCTCACCGACTAGGGACAGGGTGAGCACTGAAGCTTTCTTT. It encodes CASSPTRDRVSTEAFF.